The entry below gives a single T cell receptor beta chain sequence along with its context. Trimming stripped 6 bases from V and 0 bases from J, with 13 bases between. In germline, CDR1 is SNHLY, CDR2 FYNNEI. This CDR3 region has 15 residues. The age range of participants was about 18 to 100 years, with residence in about two dozen US areas. The record originates from a study of blood T cell repertoires in COVID-19. The repertoire was sequenced with immunoSEQ multiplex PCR; TCRdb's copy has only in-frame clones and lacks some. The sample holds approximately 200,000 clones, under 90% seen once. The V call is TRBV2, the J call TRBJ2-3, with D maybe TRBD1 (6 bases). This receptor was identified in a man aged 55 to 69 who had recovered from COVID-19. The specimen was PBMCs or T cells enriched from blood (not recorded which). The CDR3 nucleotides are TGTGCCAGCAGACTCCGGGACACCAGCACAGATACGCAGTATTTT. Translation: CASRLRDTSTDTQYF.